These 26 T cell receptor beta chains share one sample of origin, sequenced in a study of beta chain features in type 1 diabetes. The study reverse transcribed the entire isolated RNA, so it sequenced expressed TCRB transcripts. Here immunoSEQ multiplex PCR was the method, and the copy in TCRdb shows in-frame clones only, minus some. Of 300,000 to 400,000 clones in the sample, around 13% were seen once. The specimen sequenced was naive CD4+ T cells from blood. These receptor sequences come from a man aged 18 to 30 in good health.

The rearrangement uses TRBV5-4 and TRBJ1-2; D unclear. Trimming removed 0 bases from V and 0 bases from J, with 6 bases in between. Germline V gene lookup returns CDR1 SGHNT and CDR2 YYREEE (reference sequence). This CDR3 is built from 14 residues. The CDR3 DNA reads TGTGCCAGCAGCTTGGGACACTCTAACTATGGCTACACCTTC. This translates into CASSLGHSNYGYTF.

This clone came up a few times. This chain connects TRBV13 to TRBJ2-4; perhaps TRBD1 as D (6 bases). The germline CDR1 and CDR2 sequences are PRHDT and FYEKMQ (reference sequence). The CDR3 is made up of 13 amino acids. V lost 5 bases to trimming and J lost 8 bases, with 13 bases between them. This chain's CDR3 is CASSRAGADIQYF. The CDR3 DNA sequence: TGTGCCAGCAGCCGCGCAGGGGCGGACATTCAGTACTTC.

The V gene is TRBV5-1, the J gene TRBJ2-7, with a possible D match to TRBD2 (5 bases). This CDR3 has 13 amino acids. The V gene's germline CDR1 is SGHRS and CDR2 YFSETQ. V lost 4 bases and J 2 bases, leaving 10 bases between the germline ends. The CDR3 protein is CASSPTGAYEQYF. CDR3 coding DNA: TGCGCCAGCAGCCCCACCGGGGCCTACGAGCAGTACTTC.

A few counts support this clone. The chain combines TRBV5-1 with TRBJ2-7; TRBD1 agrees at 11 bases. Germline lookup yields CDR1 SGHRS and CDR2 YFSETQ. The CDR3 loop spans 14 amino acids. The V gene end was trimmed by 4 bases and the J gene end by 6 bases; junction bases not matched to a gene: 6. CDR3 protein: CASSPGQGDAEQYF. The CDR3 DNA is TGCGCCAGCAGCCCGGGACAGGGGGATGCCGAGCAGTACTTC.

This clone has a handful of counts. The chain couples TRBV13 to TRBJ2-1; the D gene is possibly TRBD2 (6 bases). The CDR3 covers 16 residues. V lost 5 bases, J lost 6 bases, and 20 bases lay in between. CDR1 PRHDT and CDR2 FYEKMQ come from the germline V gene (reference sequence). CDR3 loop: CASSRPLGGPVNEQFF. CDR3 sequence (DNA): TGTGCCAGCAGCCGTCCGCTCGGGGGACCGGTCAATGAGCAGTTCTTC. The full variable domain, in which reference TRBV13 and TRBJ2-1 provide the parts outside the CDR3, is AAGVIQSPRHLIKEKRETATLKCYPIPRHDTVYWYQQGPGQDPQFLISFYEKMQSDKGSIPDRFSAQQFSDYHSELNMSSLELGDSALYFCASSRPLGGPVNEQFFGPGTRLTVL.

This clone has a handful of counts. V usage is TRBV4-3 and J usage is TRBJ1-5; 9 bases align to TRBD1. Trimming removed 0 bases from V and 7 bases from J; junction bases left unmatched: 7. This CDR3 region has 16 residues. In germline, CDR1 is LGHNA, CDR2 YSLEER. The CDR3 region has the DNA TGCGCCAGCAGCCAAGATACAGGGGGCTCGGGGCAGCCCCAGCATTTT. Protein product: CASSQDTGGSGQPQHF.

There are a few counts of this clone. The rearrangement joins TRBV25-1 to TRBJ2-5; 10 nucleotides align to TRBD2. The CDR3 is made up of 15 amino acids. Trimming took 3 bases from V and 5 from J; bases not matched to a gene: 6. Germline values: CDR1 MGHDK, CDR2 SYGVNS. CDR3 nucleotide sequence: TGTGCCAGCAGTGAGGCTAGCGGGAGTGCGGAGACCCAGTACTTC. Its protein is CASSEASGSAETQYF.

The chain carries TRBV7-2 and TRBJ2-3; a possible D gene is TRBD2 (5 bases). Germline V gene lookup returns CDR1 SGHTA and CDR2 FQGNSA. CDR3 length: 14 amino acids. Trimming left V 2 bases short and J 2 bases short, with 8 bases between. DNA for the CDR3: TGTGCCAGCAGCTTACGCCGGGACACAGATACGCAGTATTTT. Translated, it gives CASSLRRDTDTQYF.

V usage is TRBV7-9 and J usage is TRBJ2-5; TRBD2 aligns across 7 bases. The germline gives CDR1 SEHNR, CDR2 FQNEAQ (reference sequence). V lost 8 bases, J lost 3 bases, and 12 bases stayed unmatched. The CDR3 loop spans 15 amino acids. CDR3: CASQPSRGIEETQYF. The DNA for the CDR3 is TGTGCCAGCCAGCCCTCGCGGGGGATTGAAGAGACCCAGTACTTC. The full variable domain, with the rest looked up from reference TRBV7-9 and TRBJ2-5, is DTGVSQNPRHKITKRGQNVTFRCDPISEHNRLYWYRQTLGQGPEFLTYFQNEAQLEKSRLLSDRFSAERPKGSFSTLEIQRTEQGDSAMYLCASQPSRGIEETQYFGPGTRLLVL.

The table lists this clone with a few counts. V gene TRBV25-1 combines with J gene TRBJ2-1; unclear D gene. The V end lost 3 bases, the J end lost 9 bases, and 9 bases lay between the germline ends. The germline gives CDR1 MGHDK, CDR2 SYGVNS. This CDR3 has 12 amino acids. The CDR3 region has the DNA TGTGCCAGCAGTGAGTCCCGCGGTGAGCAGTTCTTC. This encodes CASSESRGEQFF.

This clone was found a few times. V gene TRBV5-1 combines with J gene TRBJ2-2; TRBD2 matches at 11 bases. The CDR3 is 16 residues long. The germline V gene encodes CDR1 SGHRS and CDR2 YFSETQ. The trim removed 4 bases at V and 5 bases at J, leaving 7 bases unmatched. CDR3 sequence: CASSVAGGPPTGELFF. The CDR3 coding sequence is TGCGCCAGCAGCGTAGCGGGGGGGCCGCCGACCGGGGAGCTGTTTTTT.

There are a few counts of this clone. The CDR3 DNA reads TGTGCCAGTAGTATGAGGGTCGGCCTCTCCTACGAGCAGTACTTC. Translating it yields CASSMRVGLSYEQYF. V gene TRBV19 combines with J gene TRBJ2-7, with D possibly TRBD2 on 5 matching bases. V lost 3 bases to trimming and J lost 0 bases, with 12 bases between them. Germline assignment: CDR1 LNHDA and CDR2 SQIVND (reference sequence). This CDR3 comprises 15 residues.

The chain employs TRBV19 and TRBJ2-7; 10 bases map to TRBD1. The CDR3 consists of 14 residues. V was clipped by 6 bases and J by 7 bases; unmatched bases: 9. Looked up from germline, CDR1 is LNHDA and CDR2 is SQIVND (reference sequence). CDR3 coding DNA: TGTGCCAGTAGATCCGGGACAGGGGCTAGGGAGCAGTACTTC. Translated, it gives CASRSGTGAREQYF.

This clone has more than one count but fewer than ten. The chain is built from TRBV6-1 and TRBJ1-5; 9 bases map to TRBD1. With V trimmed by 1 base and J by 3 bases, 4 bases remained unmatched. Looked up from germline, CDR1 is MNHNS and CDR2 is SASEGT. The CDR3 consists of 16 residues. The CDR3 DNA reads TGTGCCAGCAGTGAAGATGGGACAGGGTTCAATCAGCCCCAGCATTTT. As protein: CASSEDGTGFNQPQHF.

The chain recombines TRBV5-1 with TRBJ1-6, with D hard to call. V was cut by 4 bases and J by 8 bases, with 13 bases left in between. CDR3 length: 14 amino acids. Germline CDR1 is SGHRS and CDR2 is YFSETQ. The CDR3 here is CASSQRRGDSPLHF. The DNA of the CDR3 is TGCGCCAGCAGCCAGCGTCGGGGAGATTCACCCCTCCACTTT.

Ten or more counts support this clone. The chain combines TRBV4-3 with TRBJ2-3, with a possible D match to TRBD1 (5 bases). The CDR3 loop spans 14 amino acids. Germline CDR1 is LGHNA and CDR2 is YSLEER. Trimming shortened V by 1 base and J by 4 bases, and 9 bases separated the two germline ends. CDR3 bases: TGCGCCAGCAGCCAAGCCAGGGTCCCAGATACGCAGTATTTT. Protein: CASSQARVPDTQYF.

This clone was detected only a few times. This sequence joins TRBV4-3 and TRBJ2-5, with a tentative D call TRBD2 (5 bases). V was clipped by 2 bases and J by 4 bases, with 17 bases between them. Germline V gives CDR1 LGHNA, CDR2 YSLEER. The CDR3 is 16 residues long. Here the CDR3 DNA reads TGCGCCAGCAGCCAATCTCTGGGGAGTACGGGAGAGACCCAGTACTTC. Its protein is CASSQSLGSTGETQYF.

J is TRBJ2-1 and V is TRBV7-2; possibly TRBD2 for D (6 bases). Germline values: CDR1 SGHTA, CDR2 FQGNSA. The CDR3 extends over 15 amino acids. The V end lost 4 bases, the J end lost 2 bases, and 12 bases lay between the germline ends. Written as DNA, the CDR3 is TGTGCCAGCAGCTACGGGACTTCTCCCTACAATGAGCAGTTCTTC. This encodes CASSYGTSPYNEQFF.

The V and J genes are TRBV18 and TRBJ1-4; a weak D match, TRBD1 (5 bases). The CDR3 runs to 13 residues. The ends were cut back, 2 bases at V and 4 bases at J, with 5 bases in the middle. CDR1 and CDR2 from the germline V gene are KGHSH and LQKENI. This chain's CDR3 is CASSPDSNEKLFF. CDR3 nucleotides: TGTGCCAGCTCACCAGACAGTAATGAAAAACTGTTTTTT.

The rearrangement links TRBV6-5 to TRBJ2-5, with TRBD1 matching 8 bases. The CDR3 is made up of 14 amino acids. The germline V gene encodes CDR1 MNHEY and CDR2 SVGAGI. The V and J ends lost 8 bases and 7 bases, in that order; junction bases with no gene match: 12. CDR3 sequence: CASGPTGVDGTQYF. The CDR3 DNA sequence: TGTGCCAGCGGGCCGACAGGGGTGGATGGGACCCAGTACTTC.

CDR3 DNA: TGTGCCAGCAGTATGACGGGACAGCTTAATCAGCCCCAGCATTTT. As protein: CASSMTGQLNQPQHF. The gene calls are TRBV7-2 and TRBJ1-5; TRBD1 agrees at 7 bases. The CDR3 spans 15 residues. CDR1 is SGHTA, CDR2 FQGNSA, per germline. The V segment lost 6 bases and the J segment 4 bases; nucleotides outside the gene matches: 9.

The chain is built from TRBV27 and TRBJ1-1; perhaps TRBD1 as D (6 bases). Trimming cost V 3 bases and J 1 base, with 9 bases left between them. This CDR3 comprises 14 residues. CDR1 and CDR2 (germline): MNHEY, SMNVEV (reference sequence). CDR3 residues: CASSLGAANTEAFF. CDR3 sequence (DNA): TGTGCCAGCAGTTTGGGGGCGGCGAACACTGAAGCTTTCTTT.

This clone was detected a few times. The rearrangement links TRBV6-6 to TRBJ1-5; no definite D call. This CDR3 is 13 amino acids long. With 6 bases removed from V and 4 bases from J, the gap between germline ends came to 10 bases. Germline V lookup: CDR1 MNHNY, CDR2 SVGAGI (reference sequence). CDR3 DNA: TGTGCCAGCAGAATCAGGACTAATCAGCCCCAGCATTTT. This codes for CASRIRTNQPQHF.

V is TRBV29-1 and J is TRBJ2-5; TRBD1 matches 8 bases. The last part of the DNA fits TRBJ2-7 better; the J call may be wrong. CDR3 length: 13 amino acids. The germline V gene encodes CDR1 SQVTM and CDR2 ANQGSEA. The DNA for the CDR3 is TGCAGCGTAAGACAGGGGATAAGGGACGAGCAGTACTTC. Translated: CSVRQGIRDEQYF.

This clone was counted a few times. The chain combines TRBV27 with TRBJ2-3, with 7 bases lining up with TRBD2. The germline gives CDR1 MNHEY, CDR2 SMNVEV (reference sequence). Trimming removed 0 bases from V and 5 bases from J; junction bases left unmatched: 5. This CDR3 region has 15 residues. This chain's CDR3 is CASSLSALAGDTQYF. The CDR3 bases are TGTGCCAGCAGTTTATCAGCCTTAGCGGGAGATACGCAGTATTTT.

The chain carries TRBV4-1 and TRBJ2-3; D is possibly TRBD2 (7 bases). Trimming removed 8 bases from V and 6 bases from J, with 21 bases in between. CDR1 MGHRA and CDR2 YSYEKL come from the germline V gene. This CDR3 spans 15 amino acids. The CDR3 sequence is CASAVAGAMLDTQYF. CDR3 sequence (DNA): TGCGCCAGCGCCGTGGCGGGGGCAATGTTGGATACGCAGTATTTT.